Each of the 14 T cell receptor beta chains below was sequenced from the same sample in a study of blood T cell repertoires in COVID-19. The repertoire was sequenced with immunoSEQ multiplex PCR; TCRdb's copy has only in-frame clones and lacks some. The table records about 160,000 clones, more than 75% of them present only once. Sequencing was done on a sample of peripheral blood. The receptors derive from a man in his forties with acute or convalescent COVID-19.

This chain joins TRBV5-1 and TRBJ2-7, with D maybe TRBD1 (6 bases). The CDR3 length is 15 residues. Trimming took 5 bases from V and 2 from J, leaving 17 bases between them. Germline CDR1 is SGHRS and CDR2 is YFSETQ. In DNA form, the CDR3 reads TGCGCCAGCAGAACGGACAGTCCCCACACCTACGAGCAGTACTTC. Protein product: CASRTDSPHTYEQYF.

The chain employs TRBV29-1 and TRBJ1-4; no firm D call. Germline V gene data show CDR1 as SQVTM and CDR2 as ANQGSEA. This CDR3 comprises 12 residues. Trimming removed 3 bases from V and 8 bases from J, with 10 bases in between. The CDR3 sequence is CSVETGREKLFF. CDR3 nucleotides: TGCAGCGTTGAGACGGGTCGGGAAAAACTGTTTTTT.

This sequence joins TRBV19 and TRBJ1-4, with 8 bases lining up with TRBD1. This CDR3 has 14 residues. The germline CDR1 and CDR2 sequences are LNHDA and SQIVND (reference sequence). J was trimmed by 7 bases and V by 4 bases; bases with no gene match: 5. The DNA of the CDR3 is TGTGCCAGTAGTAGGGGACAGGATAGTGAAAAACTGTTTTTT. It is translated as CASSRGQDSEKLFF.

The genes are TRBV10-3 and TRBJ1-1; no definite D call. Trimming stripped 2 bases from V and 4 bases from J, with 5 bases between. The CDR3 consists of 12 residues. Germline loops: CDR1 ENHRY, CDR2 SYGVKD. The CDR3 nucleotides are TGTGCCATCAGTGAGCGGGGCACTGAAGCTTTCTTT. Translated, it gives CAISERGTEAFF.

This chain joins TRBV2 and TRBJ1-5, with D uncertain. CDR1 and CDR2 (germline): SNHLY, FYNNEI. Trimming took off 1 base at V and 4 bases at J, with 11 bases between the two ends. The length of the CDR3 is 15 residues. The CDR3 here is CASSEVLSGNQPQHF. The CDR3, as DNA: TGTGCCAGCAGTGAAGTATTGTCGGGGAATCAGCCCCAGCATTTT.

CDR3 sequence (DNA): TGTGCCAGCAGCGATTTCGGGACAGGGCGCACCGGGGAGCTGTTTTTT. Protein: CASSDFGTGRTGELFF. The V and J genes are TRBV7-2 and TRBJ2-2; 9 bases map to TRBD1. The CDR3 covers 16 residues. V lost 5 bases, J lost 4 bases, and 8 bases stayed unmatched. CDR1 SGHTA and CDR2 FQGNSA come from the germline V gene.

This rearrangement joins TRBV11-2 to TRBJ2-5, with TRBD2 matching over 14 bases. The germline V gene encodes CDR1 SGHAT and CDR2 FQNNGV. V lost 5 bases and J lost 5; bases outside the gene matches: 7. This CDR3 has 16 residues. The DNA for the CDR3 is TGTGCCAGCAGCCTCGGGACTAGCGGGGGAAGGGAGACCCAGTACTTC. Amino acids: CASSLGTSGGRETQYF.

V gene TRBV27 combines with J gene TRBJ1-1; no clear D gene. Germline CDR1 is MNHEY and CDR2 is SMNVEV (reference sequence). V gave up 1 base and J gave up 5 bases, with 11 bases separating them. CDR3 length equals 14 residues. The CDR3 nucleotides read TGTGCCAGCAGTTTATGGGGAGCGGGGACTGAAGCTTTCTTT. Translated: CASSLWGAGTEAFF.

The rearrangement links TRBV5-6 to TRBJ1-6; unclear D gene. Trimming pared 5 bases from V and 10 bases from J, leaving 16 bases between. The CDR3 runs to 14 residues. Per the germline V gene, CDR1 is SGHDT and CDR2 is YYEEEE. In nucleotides, the CDR3 is TGTGCCAGCAGAGCTAGGAGGGTTGGGTCACCCCTCCACTTT. Amino acid sequence: CASRARRVGSPLHF.

This clone was found a few times. This chain links TRBV5-6 with TRBJ2-7; tentative D call: TRBD2 (5 bases). This CDR3 contains 12 residues. The V gene lost 1 base and the J gene lost 4 bases, with 6 bases spanning the gap. CDR1 is SGHDT, CDR2 YYEEEE, per germline. The CDR3, as DNA: TGTGCCAGCAGCTTGAGAGGGTACGAGCAGTACTTC. Residues: CASSLRGYEQYF.

The CDR3: CASSFKGGLSTPMKQFF. As DNA, the CDR3 is TGTGCCAGCAGCTTCAAGGGGGGACTATCTACTCCAATGAAGCAGTTCTTC. The V gene is TRBV7-2, the J gene TRBJ2-1; maybe TRBD2 (7 bases). V was trimmed by 3 bases and J by 11 bases, leaving 26 bases between them. CDR3 size: 17 residues. Germline CDR1 SGHTA, CDR2 FQGNSA.

The rearrangement joins TRBV3-1 (or the pseudogene TRBV3-2) to TRBJ2-5; 11 positions agree with TRBD2. The V segment lost 0 bases and the J segment 1 base; nucleotides outside the gene matches: 7. Germline CDR1 is LGHDT and CDR2 is YNNKEL (reference sequence). The CDR3 is 18 residues long. In nucleotides, the CDR3 is TGTGCCAGCAGCCAAGATCTTGGTAGCGGGGGGGCCCAAGAGACCCAGTACTTC. It encodes CASSQDLGSGGAQETQYF.

This clone was seen more than once but under ten times. This chain joins TRBV4-1 and TRBJ1-2; 7 positions match TRBD1. The CDR3 loop spans 15 amino acids. Trimming removed 4 bases from V and 3 bases from J; junction bases left unmatched: 8. Germline lookup yields CDR1 MGHRA and CDR2 YSYEKL. The DNA for the CDR3 is TGCGCCAGCAGCCGCGAATTGGGGACAGACTATGGCTACACCTTC. Protein sequence: CASSRELGTDYGYTF.

V and J are TRBV29-1 and TRBJ1-2; D not certain. The CDR3 covers 11 residues. V lost 4 bases, J lost 8 bases, and 11 bases lay in between. Germline V gives CDR1 SQVTM, CDR2 ANQGSEA. The CDR3 nucleotides read TGCAGCGTTGCCGGAGGATGGGGCTACACCTTC. Its protein is CSVAGGWGYTF.